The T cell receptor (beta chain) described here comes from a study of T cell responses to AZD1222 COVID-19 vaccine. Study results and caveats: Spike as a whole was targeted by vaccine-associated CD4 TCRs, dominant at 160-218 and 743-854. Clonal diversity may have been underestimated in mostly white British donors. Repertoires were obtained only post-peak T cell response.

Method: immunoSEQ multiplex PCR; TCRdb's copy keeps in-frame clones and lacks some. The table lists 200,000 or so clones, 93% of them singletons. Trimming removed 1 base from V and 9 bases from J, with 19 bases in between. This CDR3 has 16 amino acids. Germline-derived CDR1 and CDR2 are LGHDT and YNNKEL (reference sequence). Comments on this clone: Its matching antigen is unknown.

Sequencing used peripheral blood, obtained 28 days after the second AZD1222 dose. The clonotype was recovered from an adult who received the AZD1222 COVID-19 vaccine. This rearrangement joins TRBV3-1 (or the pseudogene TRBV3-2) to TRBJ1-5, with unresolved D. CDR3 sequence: CASSQGPGGLKGPQHF. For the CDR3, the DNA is TGTGCCAGCAGCCAAGGGCCCGGAGGCCTGAAGGGGCCCCAGCATTTT.